This entry concerns a single T cell receptor (beta chain). What it binds is unknown. V lost 5 bases and J 1 base, leaving 12 bases between the germline ends. The CDR3 runs 14 residues. Germline V lookup: CDR1 LGHNT, CDR2 FRNRAP. The data derive from a study of OX40 agonist ivuxolimab in advanced cancers. Notes on the study in general: What antigens the expanded peripheral T cells recognized was never established.

The assay was immunoSEQ multiplex PCR, and TCRdb's table has in-frame clones only and misses some. The sample lists 90,000 to 100,000 clones, approximately 91% occurring once. The chain carries TRBV12-5 and TRBJ2-7; D may be TRBD2 (6 bases). This specimen consisted of CD4+ or CD8+ T cells sorted from blood, obtained in a trial of the OX40 agonist ivuxolimab. This receptor was obtained from an adult with an advanced solid tumor such as melanoma, head and neck, liver or kidney cancer. Written as DNA, the CDR3 is TGTGCTAGTGGTCCCCCAGGACTATCCTACGAGCAGTACGTC. It yields the protein CASGPPGLSYEQYV.